Detailed here is one T cell receptor (beta chain). Antigen specificity is unknown. This sample was taken from a study of spatial heterogeneity in lung cancer. As for the study in general: Donation came from approximately 69 patients with untreated early-stage non-small cell lung cancer. Whole-study findings and limits: Ubiquitous expanded tumor TCRs appeared in blood more at resection than follow-up.

On each TCR cDNA molecule, a unique molecular identifier was present. TCRdb re-called the 5' RACE reads through MiXCR, storing one row per CDR3 protein. Of tens of thousands of distinct CDR3 sequences detected, 9.7% appear once; the ten largest clones hold about 20%. Time point meaning: blood at routine non-recurrence follow-up after resection. The sequenced material consisted of unsorted whole RNA from tumor, nontumor lung or frozen PBMC. This TCR derives from a male donor with early-stage non-small cell lung cancer. The input for sequencing was PBMCs, taken at follow-up.

CDR3 amino acids: CASSPSSGGAWETQYF. CDR3 DNA: TGTGCCAGCAGCCCTTCTAGCGGGGGGGCCTGGGAGACCCAGTACTTC. The chain recombines TRBV6-2 or TRBV6-3 with TRBJ2-5; 12 bases are shared with TRBD2. J lost 5 bases, V lost 6 bases, and 10 bases had no gene match. Germline values: CDR1 MNHEY, CDR2 SVGEGT. This CDR3 is built from 16 residues.